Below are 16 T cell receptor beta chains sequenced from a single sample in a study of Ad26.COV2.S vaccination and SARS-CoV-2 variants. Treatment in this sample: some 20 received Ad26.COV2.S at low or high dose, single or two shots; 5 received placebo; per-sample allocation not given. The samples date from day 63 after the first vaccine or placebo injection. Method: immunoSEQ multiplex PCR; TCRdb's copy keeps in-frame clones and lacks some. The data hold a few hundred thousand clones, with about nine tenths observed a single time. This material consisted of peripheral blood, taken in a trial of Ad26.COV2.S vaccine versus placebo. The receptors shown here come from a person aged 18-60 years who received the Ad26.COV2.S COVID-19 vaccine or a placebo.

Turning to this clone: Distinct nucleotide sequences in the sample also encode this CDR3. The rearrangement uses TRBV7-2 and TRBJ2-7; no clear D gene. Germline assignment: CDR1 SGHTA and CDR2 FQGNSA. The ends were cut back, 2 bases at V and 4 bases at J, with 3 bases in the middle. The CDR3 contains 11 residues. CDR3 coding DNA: TGTGCCAGCAGCTTATCTTACGAGCAGTACTTC. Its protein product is CASSLSYEQYF. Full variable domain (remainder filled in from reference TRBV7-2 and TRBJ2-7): GAGVSQSPSNKVTEKGKDVELRCDPISGHTALYWYRQSLGQGLEFLIYFQGNSAPDKSGLPSDRFSAERTGGSVSTLTIQRTQQEDSAVYLCASSLSYEQYFGPGTRLTVT.

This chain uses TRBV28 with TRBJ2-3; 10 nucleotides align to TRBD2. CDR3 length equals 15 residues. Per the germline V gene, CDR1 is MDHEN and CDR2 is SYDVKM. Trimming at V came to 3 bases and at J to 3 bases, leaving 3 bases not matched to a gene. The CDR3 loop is CASSFKLAGTDTQYF. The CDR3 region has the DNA TGTGCCAGCAGTTTTAAACTAGCGGGGACAGATACGCAGTATTTT.

The CDR3 DNA is TGCGCCAGCAGCCAAGAAACAGGGATTACCTATGGCTACACCTTC. It translates to CASSQETGITYGYTF. This chain joins TRBV4-3 and TRBJ1-2, with a possible D match to TRBD1 (6 bases). The length of the CDR3 is 15 residues. Germline CDR1 and CDR2: LGHNA and YSLEER. The V gene lost 0 bases and the J gene lost 4 bases, with 12 bases spanning the gap.

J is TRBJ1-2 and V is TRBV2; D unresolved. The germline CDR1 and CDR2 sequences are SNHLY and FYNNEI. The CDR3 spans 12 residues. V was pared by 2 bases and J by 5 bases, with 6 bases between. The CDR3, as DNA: TGTGCCAGCAGTGAACCCGGATATGGCTACACCTTC. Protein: CASSEPGYGYTF.

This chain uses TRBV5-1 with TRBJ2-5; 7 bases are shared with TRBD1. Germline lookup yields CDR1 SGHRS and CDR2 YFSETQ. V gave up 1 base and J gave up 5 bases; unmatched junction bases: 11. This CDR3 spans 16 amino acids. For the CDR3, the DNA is TGCGCCAGCAGCTTGACCGAGACAGGGCCGATCGAGACCCAGTACTTC. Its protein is CASSLTETGPIETQYF.

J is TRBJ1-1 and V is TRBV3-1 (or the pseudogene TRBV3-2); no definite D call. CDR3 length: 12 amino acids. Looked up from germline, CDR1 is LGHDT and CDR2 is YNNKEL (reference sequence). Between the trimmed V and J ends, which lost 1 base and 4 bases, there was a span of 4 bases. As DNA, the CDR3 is TGTGCCAGCAGCCAAGGACGCACTGAAGCTTTCTTT. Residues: CASSQGRTEAFF.

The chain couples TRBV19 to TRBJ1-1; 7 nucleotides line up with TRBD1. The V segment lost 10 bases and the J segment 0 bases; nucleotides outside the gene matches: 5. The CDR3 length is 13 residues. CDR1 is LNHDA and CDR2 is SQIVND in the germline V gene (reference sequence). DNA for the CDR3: TGTGCCATTAAGGGACAGATGAACACTGAAGCTTTCTTT. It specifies CAIKGQMNTEAFF.

The CDR3 region is CASSLERSMNTEAFF. CDR3 bases: TGCGCCAGCAGCTTGGAACGGAGCATGAACACTGAAGCTTTCTTT. The chain is built from TRBV5-1 and TRBJ1-1; no firm D call. The CDR3 is 15 amino acids. Germline V CDR1 and CDR2: SGHRS, YFSETQ. V was clipped by 0 bases and J by 0 bases, with 9 bases between them.

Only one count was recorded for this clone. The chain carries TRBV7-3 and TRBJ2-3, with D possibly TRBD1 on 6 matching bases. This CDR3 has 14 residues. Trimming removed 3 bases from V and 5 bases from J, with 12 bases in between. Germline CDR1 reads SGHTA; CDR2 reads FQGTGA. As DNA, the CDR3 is TGTGCCAGCAGCTTCCTGGGGGCCGAAGATACGCAGTATTTT. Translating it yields CASSFLGAEDTQYF.

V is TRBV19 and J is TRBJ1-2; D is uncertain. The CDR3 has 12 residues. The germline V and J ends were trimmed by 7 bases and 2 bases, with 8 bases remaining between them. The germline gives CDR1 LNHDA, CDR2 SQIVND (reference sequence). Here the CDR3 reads CASTGVNYGYTF. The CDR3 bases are TGTGCCAGTACAGGAGTAAACTATGGCTACACCTTC.

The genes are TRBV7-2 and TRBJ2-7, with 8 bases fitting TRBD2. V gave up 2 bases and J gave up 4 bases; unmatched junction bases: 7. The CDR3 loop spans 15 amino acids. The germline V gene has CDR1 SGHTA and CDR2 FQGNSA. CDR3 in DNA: TGTGCCAGCAGCTTACAGCGGGGGCGTGGGTACGAGCAGTACTTC. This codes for CASSLQRGRGYEQYF. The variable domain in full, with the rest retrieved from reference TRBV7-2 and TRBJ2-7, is GAGVSQSPSNKVTEKGKDVELRCDPISGHTALYWYRQSLGQGLEFLIYFQGNSAPDKSGLPSDRFSAERTGGSVSTLTIQRTQQEDSAVYLCASSLQRGRGYEQYFGPGTRLTVT.

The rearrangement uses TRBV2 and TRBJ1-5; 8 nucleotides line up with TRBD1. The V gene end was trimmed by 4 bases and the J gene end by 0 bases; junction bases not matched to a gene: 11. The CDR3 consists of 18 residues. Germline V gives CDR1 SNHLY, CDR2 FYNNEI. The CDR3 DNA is TGTGCCAGCAGTGGGACAGGGTGGGCGATTTATAGCAATCAGCCCCAGCATTTT. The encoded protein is CASSGTGWAIYSNQPQHF. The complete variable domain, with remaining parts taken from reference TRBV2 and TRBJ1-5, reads EPEVTQTPSHQVTQMGQEVILRCVPISNHLYFYWYRQILGQKVEFLVSFYNNEISEKSEIFDDQFSVERPDGSNFTLKIRSTKLEDSAMYFCASSGTGWAIYSNQPQHFGDGTRLSIL.

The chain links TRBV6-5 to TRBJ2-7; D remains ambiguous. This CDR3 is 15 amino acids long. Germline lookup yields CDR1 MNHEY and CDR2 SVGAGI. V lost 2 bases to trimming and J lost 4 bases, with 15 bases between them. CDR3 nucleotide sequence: TGTGCCAGCAGTTACGAACCAGGCAGCTCTTACGAGCAGTACTTC. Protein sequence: CASSYEPGSSYEQYF.

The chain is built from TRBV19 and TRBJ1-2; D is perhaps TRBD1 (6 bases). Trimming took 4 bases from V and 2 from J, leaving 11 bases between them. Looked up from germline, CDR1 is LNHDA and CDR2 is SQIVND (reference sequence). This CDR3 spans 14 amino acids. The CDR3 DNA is TGTGCCAGTAGTACTCGGACAGAGAACTATGGCTACACCTTC. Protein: CASSTRTENYGYTF. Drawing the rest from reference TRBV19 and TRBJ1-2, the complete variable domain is DGGITQSPKYLFRKEGQNVTLSCEQNLNHDAMYWYRQDPGQGLRLIYYSQIVNDFQKGDIAEGYSVSREKKESFPLTVTSAQKNPTAFYLCASSTRTENYGYTFGSGTRLTVV.

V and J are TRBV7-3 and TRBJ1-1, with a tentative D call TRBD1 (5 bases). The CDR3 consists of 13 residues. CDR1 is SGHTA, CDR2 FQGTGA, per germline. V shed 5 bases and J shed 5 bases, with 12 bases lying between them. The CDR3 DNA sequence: TGTGCCAGCAGCGAGGCGGGGCCTACTGAAGCTTTCTTT. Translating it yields CASSEAGPTEAFF.

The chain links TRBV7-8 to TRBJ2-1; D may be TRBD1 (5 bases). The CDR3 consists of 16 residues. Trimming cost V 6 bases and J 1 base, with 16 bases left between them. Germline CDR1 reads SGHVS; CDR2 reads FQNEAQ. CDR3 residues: CASRPESGMSYNEQFF. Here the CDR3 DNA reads TGTGCCAGCAGACCCGAATCAGGGATGTCCTACAATGAGCAGTTCTTC.